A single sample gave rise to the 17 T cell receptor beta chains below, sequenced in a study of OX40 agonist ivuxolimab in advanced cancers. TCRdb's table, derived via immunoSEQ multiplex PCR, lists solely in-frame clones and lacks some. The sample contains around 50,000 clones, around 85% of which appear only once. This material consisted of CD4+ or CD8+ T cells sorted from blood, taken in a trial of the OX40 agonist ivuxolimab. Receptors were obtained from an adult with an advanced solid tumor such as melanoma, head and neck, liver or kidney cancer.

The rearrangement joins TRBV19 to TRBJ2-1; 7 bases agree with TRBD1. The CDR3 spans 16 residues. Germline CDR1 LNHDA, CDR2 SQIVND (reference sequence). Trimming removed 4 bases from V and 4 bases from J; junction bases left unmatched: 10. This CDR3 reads CASSRGTARRYNEQFF. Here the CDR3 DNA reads TGTGCCAGTAGTAGGGGGACAGCCCGGAGGTACAATGAGCAGTTCTTC. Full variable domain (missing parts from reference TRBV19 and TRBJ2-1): DGGITQSPKYLFRKEGQNVTLSCEQNLNHDAMYWYRQDPGQGLRLIYYSQIVNDFQKGDIAEGYSVSREKKESFPLTVTSAQKNPTAFYLCASSRGTARRYNEQFFGPGTRLTVL.

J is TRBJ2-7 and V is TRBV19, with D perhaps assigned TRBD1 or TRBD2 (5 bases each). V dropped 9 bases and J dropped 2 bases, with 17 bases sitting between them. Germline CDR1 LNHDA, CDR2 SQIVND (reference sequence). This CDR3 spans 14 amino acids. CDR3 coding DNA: TGTGCCAGCCGGGCTGGGACGGAAGCCTACGAGCAGTACTTC. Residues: CASRAGTEAYEQYF.

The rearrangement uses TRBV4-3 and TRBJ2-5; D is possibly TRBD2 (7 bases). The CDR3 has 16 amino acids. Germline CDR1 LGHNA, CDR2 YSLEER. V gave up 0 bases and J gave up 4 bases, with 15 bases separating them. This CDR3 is CASSQEHSRGGETQYF. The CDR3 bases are TGCGCCAGCAGCCAAGAGCATTCGAGGGGGGGAGAGACCCAGTACTTC.

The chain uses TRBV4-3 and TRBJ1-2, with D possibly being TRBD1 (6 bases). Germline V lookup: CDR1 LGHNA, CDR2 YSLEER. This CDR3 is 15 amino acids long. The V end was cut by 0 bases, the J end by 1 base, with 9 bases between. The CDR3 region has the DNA TGCGCCAGCAGCCAAGAAGAGGACAGTAACTATGGCTACACCTTC. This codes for CASSQEEDSNYGYTF.

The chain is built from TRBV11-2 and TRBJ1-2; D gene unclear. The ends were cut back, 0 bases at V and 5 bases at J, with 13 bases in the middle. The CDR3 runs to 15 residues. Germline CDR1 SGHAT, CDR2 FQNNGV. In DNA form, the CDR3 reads TGTGCCAGCAGCTTAGATCTCGGATTGGGTTATGGCTACACCTTC. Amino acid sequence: CASSLDLGLGYGYTF. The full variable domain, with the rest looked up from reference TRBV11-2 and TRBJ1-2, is EAGVAQSPRYKIIEKRQSVAFWCNPISGHATLYWYQQILGQGPKLLIQFQNNGVVDDSQLPKDRFSAERLKGVDSTLKIQPAKLEDSAVYLCASSLDLGLGYGYTFGSGTRLTVV.

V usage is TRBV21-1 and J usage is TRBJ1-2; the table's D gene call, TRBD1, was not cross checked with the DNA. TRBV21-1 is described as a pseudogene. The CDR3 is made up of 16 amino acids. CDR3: CASTFTRTGPNYGYTF. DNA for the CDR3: TGTGCCAGCACCTTCACGAGGACAGGACCTAACTATGGCTACACCTTC.

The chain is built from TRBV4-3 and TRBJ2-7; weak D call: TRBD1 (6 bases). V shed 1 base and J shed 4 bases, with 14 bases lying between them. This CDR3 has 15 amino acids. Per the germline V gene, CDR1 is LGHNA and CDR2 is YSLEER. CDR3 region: CASSQVPGRGYEQYF. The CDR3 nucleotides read TGCGCCAGCAGCCAAGTTCCCGGCAGGGGTTACGAGCAGTACTTC.

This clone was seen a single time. The CDR3 here is CASSQTPDQPQHF. CDR3 bases: TGTGCCAGCAGCCAGACACCCGATCAGCCCCAGCATTTT. This chain links TRBV7-6 with TRBJ1-5, with unresolved D. There are 13 residues in the CDR3. Germline CDR1 reads SGHVS; CDR2 reads FNYEAQ. Trimming cost V 5 bases and J 5 bases, with 10 bases left between them.

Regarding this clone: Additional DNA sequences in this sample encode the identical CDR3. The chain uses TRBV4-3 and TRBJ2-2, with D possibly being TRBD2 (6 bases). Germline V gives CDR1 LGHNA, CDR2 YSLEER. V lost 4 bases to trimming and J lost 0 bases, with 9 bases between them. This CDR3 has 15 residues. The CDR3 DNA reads TGCGCCAGCAGCCGGGGGGTCTCGAACACCGGGGAGCTGTTTTTT. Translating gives CASSRGVSNTGELFF.

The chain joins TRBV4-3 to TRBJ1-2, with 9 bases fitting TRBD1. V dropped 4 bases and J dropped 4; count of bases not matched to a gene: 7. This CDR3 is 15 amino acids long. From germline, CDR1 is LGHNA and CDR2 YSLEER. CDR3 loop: CASSPDTGGIYGYTF. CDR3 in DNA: TGCGCCAGCAGCCCAGATACAGGGGGCATCTATGGCTACACCTTC.

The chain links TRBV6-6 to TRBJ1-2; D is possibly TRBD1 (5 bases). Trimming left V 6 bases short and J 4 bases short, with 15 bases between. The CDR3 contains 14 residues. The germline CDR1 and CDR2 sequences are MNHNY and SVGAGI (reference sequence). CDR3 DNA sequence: TGTGCCAGCAGCCAACAAGACAGACCCTATGGCTACACCTTC. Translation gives CASSQQDRPYGYTF.

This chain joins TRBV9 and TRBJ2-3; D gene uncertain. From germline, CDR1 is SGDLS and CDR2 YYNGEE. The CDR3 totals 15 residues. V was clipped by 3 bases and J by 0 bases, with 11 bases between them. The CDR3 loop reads CASSASSSSTDTQYF. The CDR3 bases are TGTGCCAGCAGCGCCTCATCGTCGAGCACAGATACGCAGTATTTT.

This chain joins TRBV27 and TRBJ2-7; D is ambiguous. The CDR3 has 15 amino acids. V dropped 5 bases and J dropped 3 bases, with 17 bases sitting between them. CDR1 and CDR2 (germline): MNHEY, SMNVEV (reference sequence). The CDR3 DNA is TGTGCCAGCAGTCGTAGGATTGTCGACATCTACGAGCAGTACTTC. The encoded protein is CASSRRIVDIYEQYF.

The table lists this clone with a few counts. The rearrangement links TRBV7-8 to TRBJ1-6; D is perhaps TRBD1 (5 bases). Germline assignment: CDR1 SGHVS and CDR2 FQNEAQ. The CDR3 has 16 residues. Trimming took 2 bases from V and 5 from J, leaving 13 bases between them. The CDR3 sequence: CASSLKTAPNNSPLHF. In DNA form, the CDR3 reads TGTGCCAGCAGCTTAAAGACAGCGCCAAATAATTCACCCCTCCACTTT.

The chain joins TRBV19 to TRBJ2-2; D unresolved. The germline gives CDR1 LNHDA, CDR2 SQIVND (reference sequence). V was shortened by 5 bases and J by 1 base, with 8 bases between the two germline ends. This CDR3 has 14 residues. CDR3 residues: CASSWTENTGELFF. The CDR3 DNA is TGTGCCAGTAGTTGGACGGAGAACACCGGGGAGCTGTTTTTT.

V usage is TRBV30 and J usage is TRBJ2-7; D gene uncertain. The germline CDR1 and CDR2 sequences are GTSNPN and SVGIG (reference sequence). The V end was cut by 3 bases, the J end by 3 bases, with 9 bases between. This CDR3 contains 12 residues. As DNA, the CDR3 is TGTGCCTGGAGGATAGACAACTACGAGCAGTACTTC. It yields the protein CAWRIDNYEQYF. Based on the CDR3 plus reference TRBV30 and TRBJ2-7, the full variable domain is SQTIHQWPATLVQPVGSPLSLECTVEGTSNPNLYWYRQAAGRGLQLLFYSVGIGQISSEVPQNLSASRPQDRQFILSSKKLLLSDSGFYLCAWRIDNYEQYFGPGTRLTVT.

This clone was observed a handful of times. In DNA form, the CDR3 reads TGTGCCAGCAGCCATGGGACAGGGAGACCAGATACGCAGTATTTT. Protein: CASSHGTGRPDTQYF. The chain is built from TRBV4-2 and TRBJ2-3; 9 positions agree with TRBD1. This CDR3 is built from 15 residues. V was pared by 3 bases and J by 4 bases, with 5 bases of the junction left unmatched. Germline V gene lookup returns CDR1 LGHNA and CDR2 YNFKEQ.